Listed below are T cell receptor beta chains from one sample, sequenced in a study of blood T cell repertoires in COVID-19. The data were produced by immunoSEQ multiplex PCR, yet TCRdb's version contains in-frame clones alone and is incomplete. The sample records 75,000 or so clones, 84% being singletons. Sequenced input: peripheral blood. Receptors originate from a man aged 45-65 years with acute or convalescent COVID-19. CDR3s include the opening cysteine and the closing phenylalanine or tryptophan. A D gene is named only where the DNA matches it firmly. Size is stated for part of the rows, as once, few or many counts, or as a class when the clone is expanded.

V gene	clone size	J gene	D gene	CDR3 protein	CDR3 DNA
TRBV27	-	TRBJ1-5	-	CASSLSADTNQPQHF	TGTGCCAGCAGTTTATCGGCCGACACTAATCAGCCCCAGCATTTT
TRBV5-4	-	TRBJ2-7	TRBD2	CASSRIAGGSSYEQYF	TGTGCCAGCAGCAGAATAGCGGGAGGTTCGTCCTACGAGCAGTACTTC
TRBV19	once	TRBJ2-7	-	CASETTGQTTFSYEQYF	TGTGCCAGCGAGACGACAGGACAGACAACCTTCTCCTACGAGCAGTACTTC
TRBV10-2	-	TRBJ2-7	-	CASSERGGDEQYF	TGCGCCAGCAGTGAGAGAGGGGGGGACGAGCAGTACTTC
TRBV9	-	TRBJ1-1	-	CASSPSERGVTEAFF	TGTGCCAGCAGCCCTTCCGAACGGGGAGTCACTGAAGCTTTCTTT
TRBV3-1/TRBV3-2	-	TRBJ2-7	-	CASTSGTRSYEQYF	TGTGCCAGCACCAGCGGTACCCGCTCCTACGAGCAGTACTTC
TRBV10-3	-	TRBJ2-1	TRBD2	CAIRGTSGRSNEQFF	TGTGCCATCAGGGGGACTAGCGGGAGAAGTAATGAGCAGTTCTTC
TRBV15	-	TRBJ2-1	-	CATSVGQNRYNEQFF	TGTGCCACCAGCGTAGGACAGAATAGATACAATGAGCAGTTCTTC
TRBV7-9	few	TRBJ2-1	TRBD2	CASSPRLAGANNEQFF	TGTGCCAGCAGCCCAAGACTAGCGGGGGCTAACAATGAGCAGTTCTTC
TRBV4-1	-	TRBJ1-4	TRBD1	CASSQPGQGKEKLFF	TGCGCCAGCAGCCAACCGGGACAGGGGAAGGAAAAACTGTTTTTT
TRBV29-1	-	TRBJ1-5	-	CSVKQGQGPQHF	TGCAGCGTTAAACAGGGTCAGGGGCCCCAGCATTTT
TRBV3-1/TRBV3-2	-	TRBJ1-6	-	CASSPTENSPLHF	TGTGCCAGCAGCCCGACAGAAAATTCACCCCTCCACTTT
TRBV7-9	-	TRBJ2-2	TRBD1	CASSLDSQGTGGNTGELFF	TGTGCCAGCAGCTTAGATTCCCAAGGGACAGGGGGGAACACCGGGGAGCTGTTTTTT
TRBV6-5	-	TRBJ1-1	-	CASRPPRGGNTEAFF	TGTGCCAGCAGACCCCCCCGGGGTGGGAACACTGAAGCTTTCTTT
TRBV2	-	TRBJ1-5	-	CASSQRLLQPQHF	TGTGCCAGCAGCCAGCGATTACTCCAGCCCCAGCATTTT
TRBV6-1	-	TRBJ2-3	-	CASSEARLSGVAQYF	TGTGCCAGCAGTGAAGCGAGACTCTCCGGCGTGGCGCAGTATTTT
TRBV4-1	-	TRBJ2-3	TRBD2	CASSLTSGGAVDTQYF	TGCGCCAGCAGCCTGACTAGCGGGGGGGCCGTAGATACGCAGTATTTT
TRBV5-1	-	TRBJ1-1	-	CASSWGDGNTEAFF	TGCGCCAGCAGCTGGGGAGACGGGAACACTGAAGCTTTCTTT
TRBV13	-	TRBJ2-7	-	CASSLGAGGGPGYEQYF	TGTGCCAGCAGCTTAGGTGCGGGTGGGGGCCCGGGGTACGAGCAGTACTTC
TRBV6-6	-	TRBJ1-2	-	CASSYSGGSPYGYTF	TGTGCCAGCAGTTACTCCGGCGGGTCGCCCTATGGCTACACCTTC
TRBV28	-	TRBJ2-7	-	CASSLLGSRTYEQYF	TGTGCCAGCAGTTTGTTGGGCTCTCGAACGTACGAGCAGTACTTC
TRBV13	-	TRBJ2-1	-	CASSFSGSYNEQFF	TGTGCCAGCAGCTTTAGCGGTTCCTACAATGAGCAGTTCTTC
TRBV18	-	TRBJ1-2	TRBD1	CASSPPRGRVYGYTF	TGTGCCAGCTCACCACCTAGGGGGCGCGTCTATGGCTACACCTTC
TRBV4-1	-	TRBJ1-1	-	CASSKNWGDTEAFF	TGCGCCAGCAGCAAAAATTGGGGGGACACTGAAGCTTTCTTT
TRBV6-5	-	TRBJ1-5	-	CASKTGGNQPQHF	TGTGCCAGCAAAACAGGCGGCAATCAGCCCCAGCATTTT
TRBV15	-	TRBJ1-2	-	CATSRDGATTSEGYTF	TGTGCCACCAGCAGAGATGGGGCCACCACAAGTGAGGGCTACACCTTC
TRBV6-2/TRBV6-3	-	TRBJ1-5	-	CASSSLSGPQHF	TGTGCCAGCAGTTCCCTGAGTGGGCCCCAGCATTTT
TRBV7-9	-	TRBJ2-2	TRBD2	CASSLVSLAGAGELFF	TGTGCCAGCAGCTTAGTATCCCTAGCGGGAGCCGGGGAGCTGTTTTTT
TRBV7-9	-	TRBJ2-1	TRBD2	CASSMLAGDSEQFF	TGTGCCAGCAGCATGCTAGCGGGGGACAGTGAGCAGTTCTTC
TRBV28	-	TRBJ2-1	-	CASFSGHNEQFF	TGTGCCAGCTTCTCGGGTCACAATGAGCAGTTCTTC
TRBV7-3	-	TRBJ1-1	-	CASSLRRGNTEAFF	TGTGCCAGCAGCTTAAGGCGAGGTAACACTGAAGCTTTCTTT
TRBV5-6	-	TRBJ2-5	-	CASSRGGAGQETQYF	TGTGCCAGCAGCAGAGGGGGGGCCGGCCAAGAGACCCAGTACTTC
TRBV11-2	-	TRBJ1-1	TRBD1	CASSFLGQGSTEAFF	TGTGCCAGCAGCTTTTTGGGACAGGGAAGCACTGAAGCTTTCTTT
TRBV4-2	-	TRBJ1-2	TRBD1	CASSPGTANYGYTF	TGTGCCAGCAGCCCTGGGACAGCGAACTATGGCTACACCTTC
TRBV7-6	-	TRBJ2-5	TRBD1	CASSLSAPGGLETQYF	TGTGCCAGCAGCTTATCCGCCCCAGGGGGTCTTGAGACCCAGTACTTC
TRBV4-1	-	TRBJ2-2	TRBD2	CASSYRGTSGGRGSGELFF	TGCGCCAGCAGCTACCGGGGGACTAGCGGGGGCCGTGGCTCCGGGGAGCTGTTTTTT
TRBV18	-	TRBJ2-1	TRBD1	CASSQRGQGSHNEQFF	TGTGCCAGCTCACAACGGGGACAGGGATCCCACAATGAGCAGTTCTTC
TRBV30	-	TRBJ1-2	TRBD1	CARRESGGSDYTF	TGTGCCCGCCGTGAGTCAGGGGGCTCTGACTACACCTTC
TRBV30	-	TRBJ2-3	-	CAWSGGFTDTQYF	TGTGCCTGGAGTGGGGGCTTTACAGATACGCAGTATTTT
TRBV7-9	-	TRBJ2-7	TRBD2	CASSSSGSPWEQYF	TGTGCCAGCAGCTCAAGCGGGAGCCCGTGGGAGCAGTACTTC
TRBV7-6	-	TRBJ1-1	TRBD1	CASSLVGGPDDTEAFF	TGTGCCAGCAGCTTAGTAGGGGGCCCAGATGACACTGAAGCTTTCTTT
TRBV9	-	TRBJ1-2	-	CASSATGHSYGYTF	TGTGCCAGCAGCGCCACCGGACACAGCTATGGCTACACCTTC
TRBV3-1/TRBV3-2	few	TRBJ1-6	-	CASSQGGDSPLHF	TGTGCCAGCAGCCAAGGGGGGGATTCACCCCTCCACTTT
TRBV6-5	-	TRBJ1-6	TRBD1	CASSRTGVWSPLHF	TGTGCCAGCAGTCGGACAGGGGTCTGGTCACCCCTCCACTTT
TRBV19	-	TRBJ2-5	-	CASSIIREETQYF	TGTGCCAGTAGTATCATCAGGGAAGAGACCCAGTACTTC
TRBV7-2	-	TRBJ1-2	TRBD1	CASSFTGDYGYTF	TGTGCCAGCAGCTTTACAGGGGACTATGGCTACACCTTC
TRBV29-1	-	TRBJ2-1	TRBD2	CSAPLAGSSYNEQFF	TGCAGCGCTCCGCTAGCGGGAAGCTCCTACAATGAGCAGTTCTTC
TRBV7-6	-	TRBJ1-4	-	CASSFRSGVANEKLFF	TGTGCCAGCAGCTTTCGGTCGGGGGTAGCTAATGAAAAACTGTTTTTT
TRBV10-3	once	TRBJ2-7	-	CAIRATGMGEQYF	TGTGCCATCAGGGCAACAGGGATGGGCGAGCAGTACTTC
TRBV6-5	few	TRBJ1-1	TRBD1	CASSTTGDTEAFF	TGTGCCAGCAGTACAACAGGGGACACTGAAGCTTTCTTT
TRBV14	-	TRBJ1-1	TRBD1	CASSQLDRGYTEAFF	TGTGCCAGCAGCCAACTCGACAGGGGGTACACTGAAGCTTTCTTT
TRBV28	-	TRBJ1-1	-	CASSLISRGITEAFF	TGTGCCAGCAGTTTGATCTCCCGGGGTATCACTGAAGCTTTCTTT
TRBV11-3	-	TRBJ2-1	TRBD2	CASSHSGRGGNEQFF	TGTGCCAGCAGCCATAGCGGGAGGGGAGGCAATGAGCAGTTCTTC
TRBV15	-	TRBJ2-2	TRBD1	CATSRVPGQGSTGELFF	TGTGCCACCAGCAGAGTCCCCGGACAGGGATCCACCGGGGAGCTGTTTTTT